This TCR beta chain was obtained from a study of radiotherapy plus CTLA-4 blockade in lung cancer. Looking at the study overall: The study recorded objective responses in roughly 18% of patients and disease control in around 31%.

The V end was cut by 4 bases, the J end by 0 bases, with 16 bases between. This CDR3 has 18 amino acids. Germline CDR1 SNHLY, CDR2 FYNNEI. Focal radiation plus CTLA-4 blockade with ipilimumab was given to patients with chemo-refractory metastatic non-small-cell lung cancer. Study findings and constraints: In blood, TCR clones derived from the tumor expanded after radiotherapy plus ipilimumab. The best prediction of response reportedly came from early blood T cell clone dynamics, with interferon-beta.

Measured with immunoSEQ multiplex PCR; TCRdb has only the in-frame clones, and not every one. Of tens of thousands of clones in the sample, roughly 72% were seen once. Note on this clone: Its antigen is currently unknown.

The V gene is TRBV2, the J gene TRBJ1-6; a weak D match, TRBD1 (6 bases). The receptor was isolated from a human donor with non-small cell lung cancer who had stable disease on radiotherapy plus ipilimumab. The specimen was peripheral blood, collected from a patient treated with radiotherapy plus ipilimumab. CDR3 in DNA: TGTGCCAGCAGTGTCCGACAGGCAACCAGCTCCTATAATTCACCCCTCCACTTT. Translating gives CASSVRQATSSYNSPLHF.